One and the same sample provided the 5 T cell receptor beta chains below, sequenced in a study of T-cell memory formation after mild COVID-19. TCRdb reanalysed the 5' RACE reads using MiXCR and keeps one entry per CDR3 protein. The data contain about 190,000 distinct CDR3 sequences, approximately 16% of them singletons. Material: PBMCs or a T cell subset sorted from them (not recorded which). These receptor sequences come from an adult woman who had mild COVID-19 (a few samples of this study predate the infection). Cell type and time point are not known.

This clonotype occurred many times. This chain links TRBV6-5 with TRBJ2-2; D is unresolved. The V end lost 6 bases, the J end lost 5 bases, and 16 bases lay between the germline ends. CDR3 size: 15 residues. From germline, CDR1 is MNHEY and CDR2 SVGAGI. For the CDR3, the DNA is TGTGCCAGCAGAAAGGATAATCGGAGAACCGGGGAGCTGTTTTTT. Its translation: CASRKDNRRTGELFF.

V is TRBV7-2 and J is TRBJ2-7; D uncertain. V dropped 1 base and J dropped 0 bases, with 7 bases sitting between them. The CDR3 loop spans 14 amino acids. Germline V gene lookup returns CDR1 SGHTA and CDR2 FQGNSA. The DNA for the CDR3 is TGTGCCAGCAGCTTAGGACTGAACTCCTACGAGCAGTACTTC. Translating it yields CASSLGLNSYEQYF.

This clonotype has only a few counts. The chain combines TRBV18 with TRBJ1-2; TRBD1 is a possible D gene (6 bases). The V end was cut by 4 bases, the J end by 8 bases, with 17 bases between. This CDR3 region has 14 residues. Germline V gene sequence: CDR1 KGHSH, CDR2 LQKENI. The CDR3 spells CASSLSLQGDGYTF. The CDR3 DNA follows: TGTGCCAGCTCACTATCACTACAGGGAGACGGCTACACCTTC.

This clonotype was observed a handful of times. The rearrangement uses TRBV3-1 and TRBJ2-5; 11 bases are a match to TRBD2. Germline CDR1 reads LGHDT; CDR2 reads YNNKEL (reference sequence). Unmatched junction bases numbered 2, after V lost 2 bases and J lost 0 bases. This CDR3 contains 16 residues. CDR3 protein: CASSQPGLADQETQYF. Here the CDR3 DNA reads TGTGCCAGCAGCCAACCGGGACTAGCGGACCAAGAGACCCAGTACTTC.

The rearrangement uses TRBV27 and TRBJ1-4; no firm D call. The CDR3 covers 14 residues. The V gene lost 5 bases and the J gene lost 5 bases, with 12 bases spanning the gap. Germline V gene sequence: CDR1 MNHEY, CDR2 SMNVEV (reference sequence). The CDR3 nucleotides read TGTGCCAGCAGTCCAGGAGCGGGCAATGAAAAACTGTTTTTT. It specifies CASSPGAGNEKLFF. Combining the CDR3 with reference TRBV27 and TRBJ1-4 gives the whole variable domain EAQVTQNPRYLITVTGKKLTVTCSQNMNHEYMSWYRQDPGLGLRQIYYSMNVEVTDKGDVPEGYKVSRKEKRNFPLILESPSPNQTSLYFCASSPGAGNEKLFFGSGTQLSVL.